This T cell receptor (beta chain) comes out of a study of cytomegalovirus exposure and HLA in healthy donors. Study-wide results and limits: When a later analysis compared HLA-associated TCR beta chains with equally common others, the HLA-associated chains turned out to be more clonally expanded and to have lower generation probabilities. Most subjects' HLA-A and HLA-B alleles were reportedly predicted from TCR beta sequences. Immune exposure information comprised only CMV serostatus. Rare sequences made up most TCRs, while some public TCRs were found in many donors.

The PCR employed 60 Vbeta primers together with 13 Jbeta primers. Profiled with immunoSEQ multiplex PCR; TCRdb holds only in-frame clones, not every one. Found here are about 170,000 clones, around 76% of them singletons; the top ten hold approximately 6.9%. On this clone: Its antigen is unidentified.

This TCR was sampled from a man aged 40-49 years in good health and CMV-seropositive. Input material: PBMCs.

The CDR3 sequence: CASSYSTGGPLNEQFF. CDR3 DNA: TGTGCCAGCAGTTACTCGACCGGGGGTCCTCTCAATGAGCAGTTCTTC. The chain recombines TRBV6-6 with TRBJ2-1; D perhaps matches TRBD2 (6 bases). V was pared by 0 bases and J by 6 bases, with 15 bases between. The CDR3 runs 16 residues. Germline V gene data show CDR1 as MNHNY and CDR2 as SVGAGI (reference sequence).